This is a list of T cell receptor beta chains from one sample in a study of cytomegalovirus exposure and HLA in healthy donors. Assay: immunoSEQ multiplex PCR; the TCRdb copy retains only in-frame clones and omits some. The repertoire consists of some 160,000 clones, with over 70% occurring once and the leading ten covering approximately 1.5%. The material sequenced was PBMCs. The receptors were gathered from a woman aged 18-29 years in good health and CMV-seronegative. CDR3s include the opening cysteine and the closing phenylalanine or tryptophan. D genes are given only for firm matches. Not every row has a clone size; where given, it reads once, few, many or a size class.

d_call	j_call	clone_size	v_call	cdr3_nt	cdr3_aa
NA	TRBJ1-3	NA	TRBV2	TGTGCCAGCAGGGTAACGGTCGCGAGCTCTGGAAACACCATATATTTT	CASRVTVASSGNTIYF
NA	TRBJ1-3	NA	TRBV5-5	TGTGCCAGCAGCTTGAACCCCAGCCGGTCCGGGTCAGGAAACACCATATATTTT	CASSLNPSRSGSGNTIYF
NA	TRBJ1-2	NA	TRBV7-2	TGTGCCAGCAGCTTATTTCAGGGCTTAAACTATGGCTACACCTTC	CASSLFQGLNYGYTF
NA	TRBJ2-4	NA	TRBV4-1	TGCGCCAGCAGCCAAGATACGGAAGAGGTTCAGTACTTC	CASSQDTEEVQYF
NA	TRBJ1-3	few	TRBV5-1	TGCGCCAGCAGCCCGCGATGGGCTTCTGGAAACACCATATATTTT	CASSPRWASGNTIYF
TRBD2	TRBJ2-1	NA	TRBV4-1	TGCGCCAGCAGCCTCCCCGGGGGGAATGGTGAGCAGTTCTTC	CASSLPGGNGEQFF
NA	TRBJ1-6	once	TRBV18	TGTGCCAGCTCATCTGACATGGGGCAAGGTTCACCCCTCCACTTT	CASSSDMGQGSPLHF
TRBD2	TRBJ2-3	NA	TRBV9	TGTGCCAGCGAGGGTAGCGGGGGGGGACCAGTTGAGCAGTATTTT	CASEGSGGGPVEQYF
NA	TRBJ2-2	once	TRBV5-1	TGCGCCAGCAGCTTGGATAGCAGAAACACCGGGGAGCTGTTTTTT	CASSLDSRNTGELFF
TRBD1	TRBJ2-2	NA	TRBV19	TGTGCCTCTACCTCCGGGACAGGGGACACCGGGGAGCTGTTTTTT	CASTSGTGDTGELFF